Detailed here is one TCR beta chain. Its antigen is undetermined. These data originate in a study of shared clonotypes between healthy human individuals. CD45RO negativity and positive selection for CCR7 defined naive CD8 cells, a population that excluded terminally differentiated effector memory CD45RA+ cells. The CDR3 contains 15 residues. Germline V lookup: CDR1 SQVTM, CDR2 ANQGSEA. The germline V and J ends were trimmed by 3 bases and 4 bases, with 15 bases remaining between them. TCRdb's copy holds only in-frame clones and misses some; the assay was immunoSEQ multiplex PCR. The sample yields roughly 2.1 million clones, about 93% seen once. Study-level points and caveats: The four-donor shared clonotypes exceeded non-shared clonotypes in generation probability, with non-shared ones scoring lower. Among the subsets, naive ones generally showed larger estimated richness than memory ones.

This chain joins TRBV29-1 and TRBJ1-4; a weak D match, TRBD1 (6 bases). Sequencing was carried out using naive CD8+ T cells from PBMCs. The sequence was collected from a young man in good health. Some clones in this sample may be carry-over from other donors' samples. CDR3 DNA sequence: TGCAGCGTTGAGCCCTCCACAGGGCATAATGAAAAACTGTTTTTT. The encoded protein is CSVEPSTGHNEKLFF.